Below are 24 T cell receptor beta chains sequenced from a single sample in a study of cytomegalovirus exposure and HLA in healthy donors. Both 60 Vbeta primers and 13 Jbeta primers went into the PCR. Produced via immunoSEQ multiplex PCR; TCRdb's table is partial and in-frame only. The sample carries roughly 86,000 clones, 55% to 70% recorded once. The source material was PBMCs. Receptors originate from a woman aged 50 to 65 in good health and CMV-seropositive.

This clone occurred a few times. The chain combines TRBV5-4 with TRBJ2-2; 7 bases agree with TRBD1. CDR1 is SGHNT, CDR2 YYREEE, per germline (reference sequence). V was clipped by 4 bases and J by 4 bases; unmatched bases: 7. The CDR3 is made up of 15 amino acids. The CDR3 here is CASSHPGQTTGELFF. DNA of the CDR3: TGTGCCAGCAGCCATCCGGGACAGACCACCGGGGAGCTGTTTTTT. Filled out from reference TRBV5-4 and TRBJ2-2, the complete variable domain reads ETGVTQSPTHLIKTRGQQVTLRCSSQSGHNTVSWYQQALGQGPQFIFQYYREEENGRGNFPPRFSGLQFPNYSSELNVNALELDDSALYLCASSHPGQTTGELFFGEGSRLTVL.

The rearrangement uses TRBV7-6 and TRBJ2-1; D gene ambiguous. The V and J ends lost 6 bases and 6 bases respectively, with 15 bases between them. The CDR3 contains 14 residues. CDR1 is SGHVS and CDR2 is FNYEAQ in the germline V gene. In DNA form, the CDR3 reads TGTGCCAGCAGTTTTAGTCCGAGTCCCAATGAGCAGTTCTTC. Its translation is CASSFSPSPNEQFF.

V and J are TRBV28 and TRBJ2-1, with D perhaps matching TRBD2 (5 bases). V was pared by 6 bases and J by 9 bases, with 18 bases between. Germline V gene data show CDR1 as MDHEN and CDR2 as SYDVKM. The CDR3 is 14 amino acids. The CDR3 DNA follows: TGTGCCAGCAGCGGACTTACCATAGACGGTGAGCAGTTCTTC. This translates into CASSGLTIDGEQFF.

The V gene is TRBV6-1, the J gene TRBJ1-1; unclear D gene. V dropped 1 base and J dropped 1 base, with 4 bases sitting between them. Germline CDR1 is MNHNS and CDR2 is SASEGT. The CDR3 spans 13 residues. The DNA of the CDR3 is TGTGCCAGCAGTGAAGTCGGGAACACTGAAGCTTTCTTT. Protein product: CASSEVGNTEAFF.

The V gene is TRBV10-2, the J gene TRBJ1-2; TRBD1 is a possible D gene (5 bases). The ends were cut back, 4 bases at V and 7 bases at J, with 7 bases in the middle. This CDR3 has 11 residues. Germline CDR1 and CDR2: WSHSY and SAAADI. The CDR3 bases are TGCGCCAGCAGTGGACAGCCTGGCTACACCTTC. Its protein is CASSGQPGYTF.

This sequence joins TRBV6-6 and TRBJ1-6, with D tentatively TRBD1 (5 bases). The CDR3 spans 16 residues. Trimming took 0 bases from V and 7 from J, leaving 13 bases between them. CDR1 is MNHNY and CDR2 is SVGAGI in the germline V gene (reference sequence). The CDR3 reads CASSYSEGRNNSPLHF. In nucleotides, the CDR3 is TGTGCCAGCAGTTACTCGGAGGGGAGAAACAATTCACCCCTCCACTTT.

This chain connects TRBV7-3 to TRBJ2-3; no clear D gene. There are 15 residues in the CDR3. V was shortened by 3 bases and J by 0 bases, with 10 bases between the two germline ends. Germline V CDR1 and CDR2: SGHTA, FQGTGA. The CDR3 sequence is CASSLKATSTDTQYF. The DNA of the CDR3 is TGTGCCAGCAGCTTGAAAGCAACTAGCACAGATACGCAGTATTTT.

The V gene is TRBV13, the J gene TRBJ1-1, with D possibly matching TRBD1 (6 bases). From germline, CDR1 is PRHDT and CDR2 FYEKMQ (reference sequence). The CDR3 sequence is 13 residues long. Trimming took off 4 bases at V and 4 bases at J, with 10 bases between the two ends. CDR3 protein: CASSSTGFTEAFF. The CDR3 DNA reads TGTGCCAGCAGCTCCACAGGGTTCACTGAAGCTTTCTTT.

The chain is built from TRBV5-4 and TRBJ1-2; 10 positions match TRBD1. After removal of 2 bases from V and 2 bases from J, the junction contained 3 bases not matched to a gene. The CDR3 covers 15 residues. CDR1 and CDR2 (germline): SGHNT, YYREEE (reference sequence). The CDR3 sequence: CASSFPGQGNYGYTF. The CDR3 bases are TGTGCCAGCAGCTTTCCGGGACAGGGGAACTATGGCTACACCTTC. The whole variable domain, remainder taken from reference TRBV5-4 and TRBJ1-2, is ETGVTQSPTHLIKTRGQQVTLRCSSQSGHNTVSWYQQALGQGPQFIFQYYREEENGRGNFPPRFSGLQFPNYSSELNVNALELDDSALYLCASSFPGQGNYGYTFGSGTRLTVV.

A few counts support this clone. The V call is TRBV11-1, the J call TRBJ2-1; 10 nucleotides line up with TRBD1. J lost 5 bases, V lost 6 bases, and 10 bases had no gene match. Germline loops: CDR1 SGHAT, CDR2 FQDESV (reference sequence). This CDR3 spans 16 amino acids. CDR3 amino acids: CASSPRTGGYNNEQFF. The CDR3 DNA follows: TGTGCCAGCAGTCCACGGACAGGGGGATATAACAATGAGCAGTTCTTC.

J is TRBJ2-2 and V is TRBV7-2; TRBD2 is a possible D gene (7 bases). CDR1 is SGHTA, CDR2 FQGNSA, per germline. Trimming cost V 1 base and J 6 bases, with 15 bases left between them. The CDR3 length is 16 residues. CDR3 bases: TGTGCCAGCAGCTTAGTGGCGGGGGCGGGGGCCGGGGAGCTGTTTTTT. Translated: CASSLVAGAGAGELFF.

This clone was seen a few times. V usage is TRBV4-3 and J usage is TRBJ1-4; D ambiguous. CDR1 is LGHNA, CDR2 YSLEER, per germline. Trimming took 6 bases from V and 8 from J, leaving 13 bases between them. This CDR3 comprises 13 residues. The CDR3 protein is CASSERPGEKLFF. The CDR3 DNA is TGCGCCAGCAGTGAACGGCCGGGGGAAAAACTGTTTTTT.

This clone appeared a single time. V and J are TRBV7-9 and TRBJ2-1; TRBD1 agrees at 8 bases. This CDR3 contains 14 residues. J was trimmed by 7 bases and V by 3 bases; bases with no gene match: 5. Germline CDR1 reads SEHNR; CDR2 reads FQNEAQ (reference sequence). The DNA of the CDR3 is TGTGCCAGCAGCTTCGGACAGGGTTGGAATGAGCAGTTCTTC. Translating it yields CASSFGQGWNEQFF.

This rearrangement joins TRBV6-1 to TRBJ2-7; maybe TRBD1 (5 bases). V lost 6 bases and J 5 bases, leaving 17 bases between the germline ends. This CDR3 comprises 14 residues. Per the germline V gene, CDR1 is MNHNS and CDR2 is SASEGT. As DNA, the CDR3 is TGTGCCAGCAGCCCAGTGATGACAGCCGACGAGCAGTACTTC. Its protein product is CASSPVMTADEQYF.

The chain recombines TRBV5-1 with TRBJ1-2, with 7 bases identical to TRBD1. V trimming: 4 bases; J trimming: 7 bases; junction bases outside the gene matches: 7. Germline values: CDR1 SGHRS, CDR2 YFSETQ. This CDR3 has 13 residues. DNA of the CDR3: TGCGCCAGCAGCCCCACAGGGGTAGGTGGCTACACCTTC. Translating gives CASSPTGVGGYTF.

The rearrangement joins TRBV9 to TRBJ2-3, with 8 positions matching TRBD1. The V gene end was trimmed by 3 bases and the J gene end by 2 bases; junction bases not matched to a gene: 5. The CDR3 totals 15 residues. Germline V gene sequence: CDR1 SGDLS, CDR2 YYNGEE. The DNA for the CDR3 is TGTGCCAGCAGCGGGACAGGGTCCCACACAGATACGCAGTATTTT. Amino acids: CASSGTGSHTDTQYF.

The gene calls are TRBV19 and TRBJ2-5; unclear D gene. The CDR3 has 13 residues. CDR1 is LNHDA and CDR2 is SQIVND in the germline V gene (reference sequence). V was clipped by 3 bases and J by 2 bases, with 7 bases between them. This CDR3 reads CASSMYIQETQYF. The DNA for the CDR3 is TGTGCCAGTAGTATGTACATTCAAGAGACCCAGTACTTC.

This sequence joins TRBV4-1 and TRBJ2-2; weak D call: TRBD2 (6 bases). Germline CDR1 reads MGHRA; CDR2 reads YSYEKL. Trimming removed 0 bases from V and 1 base from J, with 6 bases in between. The length of the CDR3 is 15 residues. The chain's CDR3 is CASSQEGGNTGELFF. CDR3 coding DNA: TGCGCCAGCAGCCAAGAGGGGGGGAACACCGGGGAGCTGTTTTTT.

The rearrangement links TRBV6-6 to TRBJ1-1; D gene ambiguous. Trimming pared 0 bases from V and 0 bases from J, leaving 11 bases between. The CDR3 is 16 amino acids. Per the germline V gene, CDR1 is MNHNY and CDR2 is SVGAGI (reference sequence). The CDR3 here is CASSYSQEVLNTEAFF. The CDR3 nucleotides are TGTGCCAGCAGTTACTCTCAAGAGGTCCTGAACACTGAAGCTTTCTTT.

This clone occurred once. This chain links TRBV28 with TRBJ1-5, with no clear D. Per the germline V gene, CDR1 is MDHEN and CDR2 is SYDVKM. The V end lost 7 bases, the J end lost 0 bases, and 16 bases lay between the germline ends. This CDR3 spans 16 amino acids. CDR3 nucleotides: TGTGCCAGCAATTCTCCAGCGGAGTATAGCAATCAGCCCCAGCATTTT. This encodes CASNSPAEYSNQPQHF.

The chain recombines TRBV6-1 with TRBJ2-5; tentatively, D is TRBD1 (6 bases). CDR3 length equals 12 residues. V lost 7 bases, J lost 4 bases, and 10 bases lay in between. Germline-derived CDR1 and CDR2 are MNHNS and SASEGT. CDR3 protein: CASTEGGETQYF. As DNA, the CDR3 is TGTGCCAGCACAGAAGGGGGAGAGACCCAGTACTTC.

V is TRBV6-1 and J is TRBJ1-5; D gene uncertain. This CDR3 is built from 16 residues. V was cut by 2 bases and J by 1 base, with 12 bases left in between. Germline V lookup: CDR1 MNHNS, CDR2 SASEGT. For the CDR3, the DNA is TGTGCCAGCAGTGAAATGGAAGGAGGGAGCAATCAGCCCCAGCATTTT. Translated: CASSEMEGGSNQPQHF.

In its sample, this clone was seen once. This chain's CDR3 is CAISRAGAQQPQHF. As DNA, the CDR3 is TGTGCCATCTCGCGGGCAGGGGCCCAACAGCCCCAGCATTTT. This chain joins TRBV10-3 and TRBJ1-5, with D possibly TRBD1 on 6 matching bases. The CDR3 covers 14 residues. Germline CDR1 and CDR2: ENHRY and SYGVKD. The V gene lost 8 bases and the J gene lost 7 bases, with 18 bases spanning the gap.

The chain recombines TRBV5-1 with TRBJ2-7; D uncertain. Germline lookup yields CDR1 SGHRS and CDR2 YFSETQ. This CDR3 comprises 14 residues. Trimming stripped 0 bases from V and 5 bases from J, with 12 bases between. The CDR3, as DNA: TGCGCCAGCAGCTTGGGGTCTAGTGAGAACGAGCAGTACTTC. This gives the protein CASSLGSSENEQYF.